The rows below give T cell receptor beta chains drawn from one sample of a study of blood T cell repertoires in COVID-19. The data were produced by immunoSEQ multiplex PCR, yet TCRdb's version contains in-frame clones alone and is incomplete. The sample has 300,000 to 400,000 clones, approximately 86% seen once; the top ten hold about 4.2%. Sequencing was carried out using PBMCs or T cells enriched from blood (not recorded which). Receptor source: a woman between 35 and 50 years old with acute COVID-19. Both conserved end residues are part of each CDR3. A D gene is named only where the DNA matches it firmly. Clone size is stated in some rows and not others, as once, few, many or a class when expanded.

d_call cdr3_length clone_size j_call v_call cdr3_aa cdr3_nt
- 14 - TRBJ1-2 TRBV10-3 CAISDMEGLSGYTF TGTGCCATCAGTGATATGGAGGGATTAAGTGGCTACACCTTC
TRBD2 17 few TRBJ2-2 TRBV5-1 CASSPDLAGGEHRGAVF TGCGCCAGCAGCCCTGATTTAGCGGGAGGGGAACACCGGGGAGCTGTTTTT
TRBD2 16 - TRBJ2-1 TRBV7-8 CASSLRTGLAYNEQFF TGTGCCAGCAGCTTACGAACGGGACTAGCCTACAATGAGCAGTTCTTC
TRBD1 14 - TRBJ1-2 TRBV6-5 CASIERDRGYGYTF TGTGCCAGCATCGAGCGGGACAGGGGCTATGGCTACACCTTC
- 13 - TRBJ1-1 TRBV12-5 CASAETGYTEAFF TGTGCTAGTGCCGAGACAGGATACACTGAAGCTTTCTTT
- 11 - TRBJ1-2 TRBV12-3/TRBV12-4 CASSFEGGRTF TGTGCCAGCAGTTTTGAGGGAGGGAGGACCTTC
- 11 once TRBJ1-2 TRBV5-4 CASSNRDGYTF TGTGCCAGCAGCAACCGCGATGGCTACACCTTC
TRBD2 16 many TRBJ2-3 TRBV5-1 CASSLDGLVPTDTQYF TGCGCCAGCAGCTTGGATGGACTAGTGCCCACAGATACGCAGTATTTT
- 15 - TRBJ2-7 TRBV13 CASSSVMGGSYEQYF TGTGCCAGCAGCTCCGTAATGGGGGGATCCTACGAGCAGTACTTC
TRBD1 13 - TRBJ1-6 TRBV2 CASSGTGLSPLHF TGTGCCAGCAGTGGGACAGGCCTTTCACCCCTCCACTTT
- 14 - TRBJ1-1 TRBV5-1 CASSLAGSTGGAFF TGCGCCAGCAGCTTGGCCGGATCCACCGGAGGAGCTTTCTTT
- 18 - TRBJ2-6 TRBV11-2 CASSPSGLMDSGANVLTF TGTGCCAGCAGCCCTTCGGGACTCATGGACTCTGGGGCCAACGTCCTGACTTTC
TRBD2 15 - TRBJ2-1 TRBV9 CASAGGTSASNEQFF TGTGCCAGCGCCGGGGGGACTAGCGCGTCCAATGAGCAGTTCTTC
TRBD1 12 - TRBJ2-1 TRBV3-1/TRBV3-2 CASSQTGGEQFF TGTGCCAGCAGCCAAACAGGGGGTGAGCAGTTCTTC
TRBD1 14 few TRBJ1-4 TRBV7-2 CASSFGTGYEKLFF TGTGCCAGCAGCTTCGGGACAGGGTACGAAAAACTGTTTTTT
- 13 - TRBJ1-5 TRBV19 CASSVTAYQPQHF TGTGCCAGTAGTGTAACAGCATATCAGCCCCAGCATTTT
- 15 - TRBJ1-4 TRBV28 CASSLTGDPNEKLFF TGTGCCAGCAGTTTAACGGGGGATCCTAATGAAAAACTGTTTTTT